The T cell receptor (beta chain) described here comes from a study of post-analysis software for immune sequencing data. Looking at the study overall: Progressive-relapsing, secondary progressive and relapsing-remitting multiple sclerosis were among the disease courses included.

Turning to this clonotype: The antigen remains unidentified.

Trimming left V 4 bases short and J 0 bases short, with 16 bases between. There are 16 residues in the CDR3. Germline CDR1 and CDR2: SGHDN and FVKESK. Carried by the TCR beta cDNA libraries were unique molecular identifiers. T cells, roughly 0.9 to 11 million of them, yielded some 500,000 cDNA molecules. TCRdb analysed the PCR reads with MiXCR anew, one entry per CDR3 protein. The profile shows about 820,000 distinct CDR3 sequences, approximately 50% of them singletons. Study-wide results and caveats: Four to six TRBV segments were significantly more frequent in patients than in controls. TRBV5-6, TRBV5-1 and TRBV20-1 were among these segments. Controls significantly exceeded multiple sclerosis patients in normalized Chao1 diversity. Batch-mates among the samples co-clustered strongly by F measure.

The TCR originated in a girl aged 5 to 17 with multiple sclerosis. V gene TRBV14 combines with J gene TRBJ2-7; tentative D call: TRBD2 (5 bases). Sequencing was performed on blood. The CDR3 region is CASSPPGRVSSYEQYF. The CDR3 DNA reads TGTGCCAGCAGCCCCCCCGGGCGGGTTAGCTCCTACGAGCAGTACTTC. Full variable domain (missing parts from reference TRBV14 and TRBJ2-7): EAGVTQFPSHSVIEKGQTVTLRCDPISGHDNLYWYRRVMGKEIKFLLHFVKESKQDESGMPNNRFLAERTGGTYSTLKVQPAELEDSGVYFCASSPPGRVSSYEQYFGPGTRLTVT.